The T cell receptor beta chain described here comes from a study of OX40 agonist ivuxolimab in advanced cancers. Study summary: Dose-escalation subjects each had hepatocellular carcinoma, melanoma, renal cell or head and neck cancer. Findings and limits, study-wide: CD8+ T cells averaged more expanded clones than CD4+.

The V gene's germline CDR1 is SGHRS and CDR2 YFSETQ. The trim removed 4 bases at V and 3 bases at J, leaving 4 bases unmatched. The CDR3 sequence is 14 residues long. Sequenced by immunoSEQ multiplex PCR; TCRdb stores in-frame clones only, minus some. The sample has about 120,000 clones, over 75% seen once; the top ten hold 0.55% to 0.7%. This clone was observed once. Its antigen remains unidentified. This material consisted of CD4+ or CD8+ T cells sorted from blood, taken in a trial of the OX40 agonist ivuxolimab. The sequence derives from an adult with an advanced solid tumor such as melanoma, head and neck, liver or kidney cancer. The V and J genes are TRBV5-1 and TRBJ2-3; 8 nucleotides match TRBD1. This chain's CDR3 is CASSPGTGTDTQYF. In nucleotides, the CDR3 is TGCGCCAGCAGCCCGGGGACAGGTACAGATACGCAGTATTTT. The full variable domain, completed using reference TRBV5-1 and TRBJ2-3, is KAGVTQTPRYLIKTRGQQVTLSCSPISGHRSVSWYQQTPGQGLQFLFEYFSETQRNKGNFPGRFSGRQFSNSRSEMNVSTLELGDSALYLCASSPGTGTDTQYFGPGTRLTVL.